Following are 5 T cell receptor beta chains from one sample sequenced in a study of blood T cell repertoires in COVID-19. Assay used: immunoSEQ multiplex PCR; TCRdb lists only in-frame clones, some missing. This table has some 100,000 clones, approximately 80% appearing once. The specimen was peripheral blood. All receptors derive from a human donor in a cohort sampled during active COVID-19.

The V gene is TRBV5-1, the J gene TRBJ2-7; a weak D match, TRBD1 (6 bases). V lost 4 bases and J lost 6, with 11 bases in between. The CDR3 is 12 residues long. Germline CDR1 reads SGHRS; CDR2 reads YFSETQ. The DNA for the CDR3 is TGCGCCAGCAGCCCTACAGGGTCCGAGCAGTACTTC. Protein product: CASSPTGSEQYF.

The V call is TRBV7-3, the J call TRBJ2-2; D possibly corresponds to TRBD1 (5 bases). This CDR3 has 12 residues. CDR1 is SGHTA, CDR2 FQGTGA, per germline. The V and J ends lost 5 bases and 8 bases respectively, with 9 bases between them. Written as DNA, the CDR3 is TGTGCCAGCAGCACCCAGGGTGGGGAGCTGTTTTTT. Its protein is CASSTQGGELFF.

Comment on this clone: Other nucleotide sequences in the sample specify the same CDR3. The chain combines TRBV28 with TRBJ2-3; D is unclear. This CDR3 contains 14 residues. CDR1 is MDHEN and CDR2 is SYDVKM in the germline V gene. The V gene lost 3 bases and the J gene lost 0 bases, with 7 bases spanning the gap. The CDR3 region is CASSLPTSTDTQYF. The CDR3 nucleotides are TGTGCCAGCAGTTTGCCCACAAGCACAGATACGCAGTATTTT.

The chain couples TRBV4-2 to TRBJ2-1, with 7 nucleotides matching TRBD2. Germline CDR1 LGHNA, CDR2 YNFKEQ. V gave up 3 bases and J gave up 2 bases; unmatched junction bases: 7. The CDR3 consists of 16 residues. The CDR3 DNA reads TGTGCCAGCAGCCACGGACTAGTTAATACCTACAATGAGCAGTTCTTC. Protein product: CASSHGLVNTYNEQFF.

V and J are TRBV9 and TRBJ2-1, with D maybe TRBD2 (6 bases). The CDR3 runs to 16 residues. Trimming took off 3 bases at V and 2 bases at J, with 15 bases between the two ends. Germline loops: CDR1 SGDLS, CDR2 YYNGEE. CDR3 sequence (DNA): TGTGCCAGCAGCGCCCCCTCCGGGAGAGCCTACAATGAGCAGTTCTTC. It translates to CASSAPSGRAYNEQFF.